One and the same sample provided the 30 T cell receptor beta chains below, sequenced in a study of T cells in women clearing cervical HPV infection. The assay was immunoSEQ multiplex PCR, and TCRdb's table has in-frame clones only and misses some. Its listing shows roughly 30,000 clones. The sequenced sample consisted of blood buffy coat. These receptors came from a woman between 18 and 70 years old with a cervical HPV16 infection that either progressed to CIN3+ or cleared (not recorded which).

As concerns this clone: The read falls 3 residues short of the CDR3 end, and the missing part is taken from the germline J gene. The chain recombines TRBV19 with TRBJ2-5; D perhaps matches TRBD1 (5 bases). Trimming left V 5 bases short and J 5 bases short, with 18 bases between. Germline-derived CDR1 and CDR2 are LNHDA and SQIVND (reference sequence). The CDR3 covers 15 residues. CDR3 sequence reads: CASSFGARKRETQYF. CDR3 DNA, as far as it was read: TGTGCCAGTAGTTTTGGGGCCCGAAAGCGCGAGACC.

Regarding this clone: The DNA ends 3 residues before the CDR3 does, and the rest of the CDR3 is filled in from the germline J gene. The J gene is TRBJ1-4, the V gene TRBV28; 8 bases map to TRBD1. Trimming cost V 7 bases and J 7 bases; bases outside gene matches: 14. This CDR3 has 16 amino acids. CDR1 is MDHEN and CDR2 is SYDVKM in the germline V gene. The sequenced part of the CDR3 DNA is TGTGCCAGCATCGGGGATACAGGGGGAGGAAGTGAAAAA. It yields the protein CASIGDTGGGSEK. From start to end, the CDR3 is CASIGDTGGGSEKLFF.

Worth noting for this clone: The read ends 3 residues shy of where the CDR3 ends; the end is completed using the germline J gene. The chain has TRBV6-4 and TRBJ2-1, with D maybe TRBD1 (5 bases). Deletions cut 0 bases from V and 3 bases from J, with 15 bases between. Germline CDR1 MRHNA, CDR2 SNTAGT. The CDR3 covers 17 residues. Partial CDR3 DNA: TGTGCCAGCAGTGACTCTACAGGCAGGGTGGGCTACAATGAG. It is translated as CASSDSTGRVGYNE. The complete CDR3 reads CASSDSTGRVGYNEQFF.

As to this clone: The read is 3 residues too short to cover the CDR3 end, so that end is filled in from the germline J gene. The chain couples TRBV11-2 to TRBJ2-4; D is uncertain. Germline CDR1 SGHAT, CDR2 FQNNGV. The CDR3 runs to 14 residues. V shed 4 bases and J shed 3 bases, with 10 bases lying between them. CDR3 residues: CASSSLAGKNIQYF. CDR3 bases read: TGTGCCAGCAGCTCCCTGGCAGGCAAAAACATT.

As for this clone: The read is 3 residues too short to cover the CDR3 end, so that end is filled in from the germline J gene. J is TRBJ1-1 and V is TRBV18, with D possibly being TRBD1 (6 bases). The CDR3 has 12 residues. Germline assignment: CDR1 KGHSH and CDR2 LQKENI. The sequenced part of the CDR3 DNA is TGTGCCAGCTCACCTGTAGGGGGAGAA. Translation gives CASSPVGGE. In full, the CDR3 is CASSPVGGEAFF.

As regards this clone: Read coverage stops 3 residues before the CDR3 terminus; the germline J gene supplies the remainder. V usage is TRBV19 and J usage is TRBJ2-7, with unresolved D. With 5 bases removed from V and 4 bases from J, the gap between germline ends came to 6 bases. Germline CDR1 LNHDA, CDR2 SQIVND (reference sequence). The length of the CDR3 is 11 residues. CDR3 DNA, as far as it was read: TGTGCCAGTAGTTCCTTTTACGAG. Translating it yields CASSSFYE. The whole CDR3 protein is CASSSFYEQYF.

Of note for this clone: The read ends 3 residues shy of where the CDR3 ends; the end is completed using the germline J gene. The gene calls are TRBV7-9 and TRBJ1-1, with D possibly matching TRBD1 (5 bases). The CDR3 length is 13 residues. V gave up 5 bases and J gave up 2 bases, with 9 bases separating them. The germline CDR1 and CDR2 sequences are SEHNR and FQNEAQ (reference sequence). Here the CDR3 reads CASSKQENTEAFF. CDR3 DNA, as far as it was read: TGTGCCAGCAGCAAACAGGAAAACACTGAA.

As to this clone: The CDR3 end falls 3 residues outside the read, so it is completed with the germline J gene. The chain combines TRBV2 with TRBJ2-5; the D gene is possibly TRBD1 (6 bases). There are 15 residues in the CDR3. Germline CDR1 SNHLY, CDR2 FYNNEI. Trimming removed 6 bases from V and 1 base from J, with 15 bases in between. The part of the CDR3 DNA that was read is TGTGCCAGCAGCTTACAGGGCAGCAGCCAAGAGACC. Its translation is CASSLQGSSQET. The full CDR3 is CASSLQGSSQETQYF.

Points on this clone: The sequence runs out 3 residues before the end of the CDR3; the remainder is reconstructed from the germline J gene. This chain uses TRBV30 with TRBJ1-2; D may be TRBD1 (6 bases). Between the trimmed V and J ends, which lost 4 bases and 7 bases, there was a span of 13 bases. The CDR3 has 12 amino acids. CDR1 and CDR2 (germline): GTSNPN, SVGIG (reference sequence). The part of the CDR3 DNA that was read is TGTGCCTGGACCATACAGGGCGCTGGC. Protein sequence: CAWTIQGAG. The CDR3 as a whole reads CAWTIQGAGYTF.

Concerning this clone itself: The DNA ends 3 residues before the CDR3 does, and the rest of the CDR3 is filled in from the germline J gene. The chain links TRBV10-3 to TRBJ1-2; TRBD1 matches at 8 bases. This CDR3 spans 14 amino acids. The germline CDR1 and CDR2 sequences are ENHRY and SYGVKD. Trimming removed 6 bases from V and 3 bases from J; junction bases left unmatched: 6. The part of the CDR3 DNA that was read is TGTGCCATCAGGCAGGGGGCGCGAGACTATGGC. It specifies CAIRQGARDYG. From start to end, the CDR3 is CAIRQGARDYGYTF.

The covered CDR3 bases are TGTGCCAGCAGCCCTGGACAGATTTCAGATACG. Translated, it gives CASSPGQISDT. The complete CDR3 protein is CASSPGQISDTQYF. The V call is TRBV7-2, the J call TRBJ2-3; tentative D call: TRBD1 (6 bases). The read stops 3 residues short of the end of the CDR3; the missing end is completed from the germline J gene. Germline assignment: CDR1 SGHTA and CDR2 FQGNSA. The CDR3 loop spans 14 amino acids. The V end lost 5 bases, the J end lost 4 bases, and 13 bases lay between the germline ends.

In the case of this clone: The read finishes 3 residues shy of the CDR3 end, and the germline J gene is used to complete it. J is TRBJ2-1 and V is TRBV20-1; 9 bases agree with TRBD2. The germline V gene has CDR1 DFQATT and CDR2 SNEGSKA (reference sequence). The V segment lost 4 bases and the J segment 4 bases; nucleotides outside the gene matches: 11. The CDR3 has 16 amino acids. The CDR3 bases that were read are TGCAGTGCTATCCTTGGCGGGAGGGCCTTTTACAATGAG. Protein product: CSAILGGRAFYNE. The CDR3 as a whole reads CSAILGGRAFYNEQFF.

CDR3 DNA, as far as it was read: TGTGCCAGCAGCCTCCCGGGACAGGTGATCAATGAG. Translating gives CASSLPGQVINE. The full CDR3 protein is CASSLPGQVINEQFF. The chain couples TRBV5-5 to TRBJ2-1; TRBD1 matches 8 bases. The read halts 3 residues ahead of the CDR3 end, with the missing end drawn from the germline J gene. Germline V CDR1 and CDR2: SGHKS, YYEKEE (reference sequence). The V segment lost 4 bases and the J segment 6 bases; nucleotides outside the gene matches: 9. The CDR3 spans 15 residues.

Of note for this clone: The CDR3 end falls 3 residues outside the read, so it is completed with the germline J gene. V and J are TRBV11-2 and TRBJ2-1, with D hard to call. V lost 5 bases and J lost 5, with 4 bases in between. The CDR3 covers 11 residues. Germline V gene data show CDR1 as SGHAT and CDR2 as FQNNGV. CDR3 amino acids: CASSLHNEQFF. The covered CDR3 bases are TGTGCCAGCAGCCTACACAATGAG.

Regarding this clone: The CDR3 extends 3 residues past the end of the read, so its final part is completed from the germline J gene. The J gene is TRBJ2-7, the V gene TRBV20-1; TRBD2 matches 8 bases. J lost 3 bases, V lost 6 bases, and 10 bases had no gene match. Germline V lookup: CDR1 DFQATT, CDR2 SNEGSKA (reference sequence). The CDR3 has 14 residues. The CDR3 sequence is CSAGSGGPFYEQYF. The DNA read from the CDR3 is TGCAGTGCGGGGAGCGGGGGCCCTTTCTACGAG.

Notes on this clone: The CDR3 end lies 3 residues beyond the end of the read and is filled in from the germline J gene. The V and J genes are TRBV18 and TRBJ2-5; D unclear. Trimming removed 1 base at V and 5 bases at J, with 11 bases between. The CDR3 is 14 amino acids. Germline V gene data show CDR1 as KGHSH and CDR2 as LQKENI. The CDR3 sequence is CASSPLRAVETQYF. The covered CDR3 bases are TGTGCCAGCTCACCACTAAGAGCCGTGGAGACC. The full variable domain, rest sourced from reference TRBV18 and TRBJ2-5, is NAGVMQNPRHLVRRRGQEARLRCSPMKGHSHVYWYRQLPEEGLKFMVYLQKENIIDESGMPKERFSAEFPKEGPSILRIQQVVRGDSAAYFCASSPLRAVETQYFGPGTRLLVL.

Of note for this clone: From the germline J gene comes the end of the CDR3, since the read stops 3 residues before it. The V call is TRBV18, the J call TRBJ2-5, with 8 bases lining up with TRBD1. Looked up from germline, CDR1 is KGHSH and CDR2 is LQKENI. The CDR3 sequence is 15 residues long. Unmatched junction bases numbered 5, after V lost 4 bases and J lost 1 base. The sequenced part of the CDR3 DNA is TGTGCCAGCTCACAGCAGGGGGCTGTCCAAGAGACC. As protein: CASSQQGAVQET. The full CDR3 sequence reads CASSQQGAVQETQYF.

Turning to this clone: The read terminates 3 residues ahead of where the CDR3 ends, so the germline J gene completes it. V and J are TRBV13 and TRBJ2-3, with TRBD1 matching over 11 bases. The CDR3 sequence is 15 residues long. Germline V CDR1 and CDR2: PRHDT, FYEKMQ (reference sequence). The V gene end was trimmed by 4 bases and the J gene end by 7 bases; junction bases not matched to a gene: 7. CDR3 residues: CASSSGGTGGHTQYF. The CDR3 bases that were read are TGTGCCAGCAGCTCGGGGGGGACAGGGGGACATACG. Full variable domain (rest looked up from reference TRBV13 and TRBJ2-3): AAGVIQSPRHLIKEKRETATLKCYPIPRHDTVYWYQQGPGQDPQFLISFYEKMQSDKGSIPDRFSAQQFSDYHSELNMSSLELGDSALYFCASSSGGTGGHTQYFGPGTRLTVL.

A note on this clone: The DNA ends 3 residues before the CDR3 does, and the rest of the CDR3 is filled in from the germline J gene. The genes are TRBV29-1 and TRBJ1-1; D gene unclear. Germline V gene lookup returns CDR1 SQVTM and CDR2 ANQGSEA. V gave up 7 bases and J gave up 1 base, with 16 bases separating them. CDR3 length equals 14 residues. CDR3 bases read: TGCAGCGGCCTAAGCGGGGTATCGAACACTGAA. Translation: CSGLSGVSNTE. The full CDR3 sequence reads CSGLSGVSNTEAFF.

Concerning this clone: The read falls 3 residues short of the CDR3 end, and the missing part is taken from the germline J gene. This CDR3 is also generated by other DNA sequences in the sample. This chain connects TRBV7-8 to TRBJ2-7; D possibly corresponds to TRBD1 (5 bases). CDR3 length equals 15 residues. The V and J ends lost 1 base and 0 bases respectively, with 10 bases between them. Germline V CDR1 and CDR2: SGHVS, FQNEAQ. The CDR3 protein is CASSLVQGPSYEQYF. The DNA read from the CDR3 is TGTGCCAGCAGCTTAGTCCAGGGTCCCTCCTACGAG.

The chain's CDR3 is CASSQTTGDYGYTF. The CDR3 DNA, read in part, is TGTGCCAGCAGCCAAACTACAGGGGACTATGGC. V usage is TRBV13 and J usage is TRBJ1-2; 7 nucleotides align to TRBD1. The DNA ends 3 residues before the CDR3 does, and the rest of the CDR3 is filled in from the germline J gene. Germline CDR1 reads PRHDT; CDR2 reads FYEKMQ (reference sequence). The V gene end was trimmed by 5 bases and the J gene end by 3 bases; junction bases not matched to a gene: 6. The CDR3 loop spans 14 amino acids.

About this clone itself: The missing CDR3 end, 3 residues past where the read stops, is filled in from the germline J gene. The chain combines TRBV9 with TRBJ2-7; 8 nucleotides align to TRBD2. The length of the CDR3 is 15 residues. V lost 1 base and J lost 2; bases outside the gene matches: 5. Per germline, CDR1 SGDLS and CDR2 YYNGEE. CDR3 DNA, as far as it was read: TGTGCCAGCAGCGTACAGGCGGGGGGCCCCTACGAG. Its protein product is CASSVQAGGPYE. The CDR3 in its entirety is CASSVQAGGPYEQYF.

About this clone: The CDR3 extends 3 residues past the end of the read, so its final part is completed from the germline J gene. The rearrangement uses TRBV5-1 and TRBJ2-3, with 7 bases matching TRBD2. With 7 bases clipped from V and 0 bases from J, the junction kept 5 bases outside the gene matches. Germline CDR1 and CDR2: SGHRS and YFSETQ. CDR3 size: 14 residues. The CDR3 here is CASQRGTSTDTQYF. The DNA read from the CDR3 is TGCGCCAGCCAGCGGGGAACTAGCACAGATACG.

As regards this clone: The read falls 3 residues short of the CDR3 end, and the missing part is taken from the germline J gene. The rearrangement uses TRBV24-1 and TRBJ2-5; TRBD1 matches at 8 bases. V gave up 4 bases and J gave up 5 bases; unmatched junction bases: 8. CDR1 KGHDR and CDR2 SFDVKD come from the germline V gene. The CDR3 is 15 amino acids. Partial CDR3 DNA: TGTGCCACCAGTGAACCCAGGGGGCCTGGGGAGACC. As protein: CATSEPRGPGET. The CDR3, in full, reads CATSEPRGPGETQYF.

This clone shows up as medium-sized by frequency. The CDR3 goes on 3 residues after the read ends, and that part is filled in from the germline J gene. This rearrangement joins TRBV2 to TRBJ2-6; no definite D call. The V gene lost 10 bases and the J gene lost 0 bases, with 10 bases spanning the gap. The CDR3 spans 14 residues. In germline, CDR1 is SNHLY, CDR2 FYNNEI. CDR3 DNA (partial): TGTGCCAACTCCCGGGTCTCTGGGGCCAACGTC. Translating gives CANSRVSGANV. The entire CDR3 reads CANSRVSGANVLTF.

Remarks on this clone: The read ends 3 residues before the CDR3 terminus; that terminus is restored from the germline J gene. This chain links TRBV6-2 or TRBV6-3 with TRBJ2-2, with 7 bases that match TRBD2. J gave up 1 base and V 2 bases, and 7 bases lay outside the gene matches. CDR1 is MNHEY and CDR2 is SVGEGT in the germline V gene. The CDR3 is 17 amino acids. The sequenced CDR3 bases are TGTGCCAGCAGTTACCCGACTAGCTGGGAGAACACCGGGGAG. This sequence encodes CASSYPTSWENTGE. The CDR3 in its entirety is CASSYPTSWENTGELFF.

Details on this clone: Sequencing ends 3 residues short of the CDR3 end; the germline J gene provides the rest. V is TRBV4-1 and J is TRBJ1-1; D gene unclear. The CDR3 consists of 14 residues. Trimming left V 1 base short and J 0 bases short, with 6 bases between. The germline CDR1 and CDR2 sequences are MGHRA and YSYEKL. CDR3 sequence: CASSQVSLNTEAFF. CDR3 DNA, as far as it was read: TGCGCCAGCAGCCAAGTTAGCTTGAACACTGAA.

A remark on this clone: With the read ending 3 residues before the CDR3 end, the germline J gene is used to fill in that end. The chain is built from TRBV2 and TRBJ1-6, with D possibly TRBD1 on 5 matching bases. Germline CDR1 is SNHLY and CDR2 is FYNNEI. This CDR3 region has 14 residues. V was trimmed by 7 bases and J by 5 bases, leaving 12 bases between them. The CDR3 loop is CASNTGRNNSPLHF. The CDR3 DNA, read in part, is TGTGCCAGCAATACAGGACGGAATAATTCACCC.

Worth noting for this clone: The read ends 3 residues before the CDR3 terminus; that terminus is restored from the germline J gene. This chain uses TRBV20-1 with TRBJ2-7, with 8 bases matching TRBD2. V was pared by 1 base and J by 5 bases, with 4 bases of the junction left unmatched. Per germline, CDR1 DFQATT and CDR2 SNEGSKA (reference sequence). The CDR3 is 13 amino acids. This CDR3 reads CSARVLAGNEQYF. CDR3 bases read: TGCAGTGCTAGAGTGCTAGCGGGCAACGAG.

Turning to this clone: The observed sequence ends 3 residues before the CDR3 terminus, with the missing tail filled in from the germline J gene. The V call is TRBV7-2, the J call TRBJ2-7; 11 bases are a match to TRBD1. V lost 6 bases, J lost 0 bases, and 4 bases stayed unmatched. The CDR3 is 15 residues long. Germline-derived CDR1 and CDR2 are SGHTA and FQGNSA. CDR3 loop: CASREDRGPSYEQYF. The sequenced CDR3 bases are TGTGCCAGCAGGGAGGACAGGGGGCCCTCCTACGAG.